This T cell receptor (beta chain) is drawn from a study of response to subunit inactivated influenza vaccine. V dropped 1 base and J dropped 5 bases, with 6 bases sitting between them. The CDR3 has 13 amino acids. Germline lookup yields CDR1 LGHDT and CDR2 YNNKEL (reference sequence). As for this clonotype: What it binds is not known.

TCRdb re-called the RT-PCR reads with MiXCR, one entry per CDR3 protein. The data hold 500,000 to 600,000 distinct CDR3 sequences, with around 13% observed a single time. Notes on the study in general: New T cells are recruited in small numbers by each seasonal influenza vaccination, according to the authors' suggestion.

The material sequenced was PBMCs from blood, taken 11 to 12 days after vaccination. The chain combines TRBV3-1 with TRBJ2-4; no reliable D call. The sequence was collected from a man in his fifties who received an inactivated influenza vaccine. CDR3 residues: CASSQAQQNIQYF. DNA for the CDR3: TGTGCCAGCAGCCAAGCTCAGCAAAACATTCAGTACTTC.